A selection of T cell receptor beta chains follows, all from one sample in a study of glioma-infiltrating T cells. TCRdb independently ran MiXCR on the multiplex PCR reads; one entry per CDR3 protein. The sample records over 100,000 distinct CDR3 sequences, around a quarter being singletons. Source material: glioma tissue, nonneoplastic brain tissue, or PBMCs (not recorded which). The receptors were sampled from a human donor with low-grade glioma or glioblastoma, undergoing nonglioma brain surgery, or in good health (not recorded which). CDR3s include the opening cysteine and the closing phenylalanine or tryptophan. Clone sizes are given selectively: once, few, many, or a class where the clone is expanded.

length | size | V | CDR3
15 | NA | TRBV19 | CASSISSASWYGYTF
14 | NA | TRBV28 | CASSPMDRDYEQYF
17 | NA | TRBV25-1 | CASSVAGWAAGVETQYF
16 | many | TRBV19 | CASSVRTSGTPYEQYF
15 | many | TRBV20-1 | CSARDPSGGVDEQYF
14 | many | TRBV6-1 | CASSVRGGGDGYTF
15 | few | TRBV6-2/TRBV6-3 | CASSPAGPNTGELFF
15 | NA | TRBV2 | CDSSLGTGEDQPQHF
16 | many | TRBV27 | CASSFRGQGRTDTQYF
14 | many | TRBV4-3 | CASSPAQRNTEAFF
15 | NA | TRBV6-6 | CASSFQADRTDTQYF
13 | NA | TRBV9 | CASSVGGGVGYTF
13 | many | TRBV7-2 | CASRGAGSYEQYF
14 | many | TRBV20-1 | CSARRGVNTDTQYF